This T cell receptor (beta chain) emerged from a study of T cell repertoires in cytomegalovirus infection (dated by TCRdb to between 2018 and 2020). In terms of the full investigation: The HLA type of each donor mattered for the analysis, because public TCR beta signatures pointed to carriage of CMV infection along with the matching HLA type. On the study overall, not on this receptor specifically: In both this cohort and an independent roughly 400-donor cohort, the cumulative frequency of public TCR beta family members distinguished carriers of CMV infection plus the relevant HLA type. The ex vivo response was dominated by HLA-C-restricted CMV-specific TCR beta clonotypes, and the single most frequent clonotype in two of eight donors was supplied by these HLA-C-restricted clonotypes.

Trimmed from V: 6 bases; trimmed from J: 6 bases; junction bases lacking a gene match: 17. Reading from cysteine to phenylalanine, the CDR3 counts 17 amino acids. The sequence is cut down to CDR3 DNA, 51 bases in frame from base 1. In the germline V gene (reference sequence), CDR1 corresponds to SEHNR and CDR2 to FQNEAQ. Sequenced on an Illumina HiSeq 1500. Through fastp at Q25 and MiXCR, TCRdb rebuilt clones from the public reads, retaining in-frame beta chains. Each CDR3 protein appears once, grouped with its most common genes and DNA. The sample contains 200,000 to 300,000 distinct CDR3 sequences, 9.1% of them found a single time. The ten most abundant clones make up more than 12% of the sample. This clonotype was counted many times. The clone's antigen remains unknown. Per-base qualities were not stored, and no clone one base away is much larger.

The material sequenced was PBMCs. This TCR was sampled from a human donor in good health (CMV status not recorded). Some clones in this sample may be carry-over from other donors' samples. The rearranged chain carries TRBV7-9 and TRBJ2-1, with 7 middle bases fitting TRBD2. The sequenced DNA: TGTGCCAGCAGTCCATGGGAAGCGGGACTCCACACCAATGAGCAGTTCTTC. Translation gives CASSPWEAGLHTNEQFF.